The 6 T cell receptor beta chains given below trace back to one sample, sequenced in a study of blood T cell repertoires in COVID-19. The assay was immunoSEQ multiplex PCR, and TCRdb's table has in-frame clones only and misses some. Altogether about 190,000 clones are present, 80% to 85% being singletons, with the ten largest covering over 5%. The sample comprised peripheral blood. Receptors originate from a woman under 40 with acute or convalescent COVID-19.

The chain links TRBV30 to TRBJ1-2; TRBD1 is a possible D gene (6 bases). Germline loops: CDR1 GTSNPN, CDR2 SVGIG (reference sequence). The CDR3 consists of 14 residues. V dropped 0 bases and J dropped 0 bases, with 8 bases sitting between them. The CDR3 DNA is TGTGCCTGGAGTGTCAAGGGGGCTAACTATGGCTACACCTTC. This translates into CAWSVKGANYGYTF.

The chain combines TRBV28 with TRBJ1-1; TRBD1 agrees at 7 bases. With V trimmed by 2 bases and J by 9 bases, 3 bases remained unmatched. Germline values: CDR1 MDHEN, CDR2 SYDVKM. The CDR3 runs 12 residues. The CDR3 nucleotides are TGTGCCAGCAGTTTAGGGACAGCTCAAGCTTTCTTT. Its protein is CASSLGTAQAFF.

This chain links TRBV29-1 with TRBJ1-2; 7 nucleotides line up with TRBD1. The CDR3 consists of 19 residues. V trimming: 0 bases; J trimming: 4 bases; junction bases outside the gene matches: 20. CDR1 is SQVTM and CDR2 is ANQGSEA in the germline V gene. This CDR3 reads CSVEDRLGGGAQLSYGYTF. CDR3 coding DNA: TGCAGCGTTGAAGATCGGTTAGGAGGGGGCGCCCAACTAAGCTATGGCTACACCTTC.

The V gene is TRBV28, the J gene TRBJ1-1; possible D gene TRBD1, 5 bases. Germline assignment: CDR1 MDHEN and CDR2 SYDVKM. Trimming took 6 bases from V and 6 from J, leaving 17 bases between them. This CDR3 has 14 amino acids. The CDR3 loop is CASRTGHTPSEAFF. The CDR3 DNA follows: TGTGCCAGCAGAACCGGACATACCCCCTCTGAAGCTTTCTTT. Full variable domain (outside the CDR3, taken from reference TRBV28 and TRBJ1-1): DVKVTQSSRYLVKRTGEKVFLECVQDMDHENMFWYRQDPGLGLRLIYFSYDVKMKEKGDIPEGYSVSREKKERFSLILESASTNQTSMYLCASRTGHTPSEAFFGQGTRLTVV.

This CDR3 reads CASSSLGQNLGSGYTF. For the CDR3, the DNA is TGTGCCAGCAGTTCACTCGGACAGAATCTGGGTAGTGGCTACACCTTC. The chain is built from TRBV11-2 and TRBJ1-2, with a tentative D call TRBD1 (6 bases). This CDR3 has 16 amino acids. Trimming took 6 bases from V and 7 from J, leaving 24 bases between them. Germline assignment: CDR1 SGHAT and CDR2 FQNNGV.

This chain joins TRBV30 and TRBJ2-3; D is undetermined. Germline V lookup: CDR1 GTSNPN, CDR2 SVGIG (reference sequence). The CDR3 contains 14 residues. V was cut by 5 bases and J by 1 base, with 13 bases left in between. The CDR3 is CAWGVSAGTDTQYF. The CDR3, as DNA: TGTGCCTGGGGGGTATCCGCGGGCACAGATACGCAGTATTTT.